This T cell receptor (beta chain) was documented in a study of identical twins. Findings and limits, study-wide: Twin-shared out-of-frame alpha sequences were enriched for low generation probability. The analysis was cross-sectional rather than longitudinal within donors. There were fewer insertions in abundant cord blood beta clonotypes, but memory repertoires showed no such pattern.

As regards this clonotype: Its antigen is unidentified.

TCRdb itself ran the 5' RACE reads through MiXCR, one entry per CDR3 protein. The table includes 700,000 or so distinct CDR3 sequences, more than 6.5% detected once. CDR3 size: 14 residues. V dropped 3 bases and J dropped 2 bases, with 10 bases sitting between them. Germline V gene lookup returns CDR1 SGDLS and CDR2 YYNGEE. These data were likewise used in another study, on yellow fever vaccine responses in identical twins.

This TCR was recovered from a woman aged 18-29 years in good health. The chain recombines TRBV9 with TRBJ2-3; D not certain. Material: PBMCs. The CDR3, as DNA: TGTGCCAGCAGCGCAAGACAATTCACAGATACGCAGTATTTT. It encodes CASSARQFTDTQYF.